This T cell receptor (beta chain) was retrieved from a study of identical twins. Whole-study findings and limits: Among out-of-frame alpha sequences shared by twins, low generation probability occurred in excess.

There are a few counts of this clonotype. What it binds is unknown. Germline lookup yields CDR1 SQVTM and CDR2 ANQGSEA. Trimming at V came to 6 bases and at J to 7 bases, leaving 11 bases not matched to a gene. The CDR3 totals 13 residues. Template switching, a step in the protocol, added a universal primer site, and cDNA carried unique molecular identifiers. TCRdb reprocessed the 5' RACE reads via MiXCR and lists one record per CDR3 protein. The sample lists hundreds of thousands of distinct CDR3 sequences; 21% were seen once. In addition, the sample was reused for a study of T cells expressing NK-cell markers. Per that paper: Restriction of sorting to alpha-beta TCR T cells was accomplished in several experiments using an anti-gamma-delta TCR antibody. A range of roughly 1.0-8% of CD8+ T cells consisted of dominant NKG2C+ clonotypes in several donors.

This receptor was taken from a woman under 30 in good health. The sequencing input was PBMCs. The chain uses TRBV29-1 and TRBJ2-5; 7 bases align to TRBD2. The CDR3 protein is CSVGGTLAVTQYF. The CDR3 nucleotides are TGCAGCGTGGGGGGGACGCTGGCTGTGACCCAGTACTTC.